Following are 27 T cell receptor beta chains from one sample sequenced in a study of T-cell memory formation after mild COVID-19. MiXCR was run by TCRdb on the 5' RACE reads, yielding one entry per CDR3 protein. The sample shows 430,000 or so distinct CDR3 sequences, approximately 25% of them seen only once. The sequencing sample was made of PBMCs or a T cell subset sorted from them (not recorded which). These TCRs come from an adult woman who had mild COVID-19 (a few samples of this study predate the infection). Cell type and time point are not known.

This clonotype was recorded at least ten times. The gene calls are TRBV3-1 and TRBJ1-6; a possible D gene is TRBD1 (5 bases). Trimming shortened V by 3 bases and J by 6 bases, and 6 bases separated the two germline ends. Looked up from germline, CDR1 is LGHDT and CDR2 is YNNKEL (reference sequence). This CDR3 comprises 13 residues. This chain's CDR3 is CASSHDSNSPLHF. CDR3 DNA: TGTGCCAGCAGCCACGACAGTAATTCACCCCTCCACTTT.

This clonotype was counted only a few times. The chain employs TRBV6-1 and TRBJ2-7, with 7 bases lining up with TRBD1. The germline gives CDR1 MNHNS, CDR2 SASEGT. This CDR3 is 16 amino acids long. Trimming cost V 5 bases and J 1 base; bases outside gene matches: 11. The CDR3 DNA reads TGTGCCAGCAGTAAGAGACAGGGCGGTAGTTCCTACGAGCAGTACTTC. As protein: CASSKRQGGSSYEQYF.

This clonotype has just a few counts. The V and J genes are TRBV20-1 and TRBJ2-7; either TRBD1 or TRBD2 may fit D (6 bases each). The CDR3 runs to 17 residues. Germline V CDR1 and CDR2: DFQATT, SNEGSKA (reference sequence). Trimming pared 0 bases from V and 2 bases from J, leaving 20 bases between. The CDR3 DNA follows: TGCAGTGCTAGAGATCTCATGGGGGGCAGTCGGACCTACGAGCAGTACTTC. Translating gives CSARDLMGGSRTYEQYF.

This clonotype was seen more than once but under ten times. The V gene is TRBV24-1, the J gene TRBJ2-3, with TRBD2 matching over 8 bases. Germline loops: CDR1 KGHDR, CDR2 SFDVKD. The J segment lost 1 base and the V segment lost 3 bases, leaving 5 bases of the junction unmatched. The CDR3 runs 16 residues. CDR3 DNA sequence: TGTGCCACCAGTGATAGGGGTAGCGGGGGCACAGATACGCAGTATTTT. Protein product: CATSDRGSGGTDTQYF.

The J gene is TRBJ1-2, the V gene TRBV7-9, with a tentative D call TRBD1 (5 bases). Trimming removed 0 bases at V and 8 bases at J, with 13 bases between. This CDR3 spans 14 amino acids. CDR1 is SEHNR and CDR2 is FQNEAQ in the germline V gene (reference sequence). In nucleotides, the CDR3 is TGTGCCAGCAGCTTAGCAGGGGAGGATGACGGCTACACCTTC. This encodes CASSLAGEDDGYTF.

V usage is TRBV15 and J usage is TRBJ2-7; tentative D call: TRBD1 (5 bases). Deletions cut 0 bases from V and 6 bases from J, with 9 bases between. CDR1 and CDR2 from the germline V gene are LNHNV and YYDKDF (reference sequence). The CDR3 is made up of 13 amino acids. CDR3 sequence reads: CATSRDHRGEQYF. DNA of the CDR3: TGTGCCACCAGCAGAGACCATAGGGGCGAGCAGTACTTC.

This clonotype came up many times. The chain employs TRBV27 and TRBJ2-7; no firm D call. V gave up 6 bases and J gave up 2 bases, with 17 bases separating them. The CDR3 runs to 15 residues. From germline, CDR1 is MNHEY and CDR2 SMNVEV (reference sequence). DNA of the CDR3: TGTGCCAGCAGCATTCATTTGGTAACGGCCTACGAGCAGTACTTC. Its translation: CASSIHLVTAYEQYF.

The chain links TRBV18 to TRBJ2-6; a weak D match, TRBD2 (6 bases). V was shortened by 3 bases and J by 4 bases, with 13 bases between the two germline ends. CDR1 is KGHSH and CDR2 is LQKENI in the germline V gene. This CDR3 is built from 16 residues. DNA for the CDR3: TGTGCCAGCTCACCGAGGAGGGGTGCCGGGGCCAACGTCCTGACTTTC. It specifies CASSPRRGAGANVLTF.

This clonotype was observed a few times. The chain combines TRBV3-1 with TRBJ2-1; D may be TRBD1 or TRBD2 (5 bases each). The CDR3 is made up of 12 amino acids. Germline V gene data show CDR1 as LGHDT and CDR2 as YNNKEL (reference sequence). The V and J ends lost 4 bases and 15 bases respectively, with 16 bases between them. The DNA for the CDR3 is TGTGCCAGCAGCCCGGGACCCCTGGACCGGTTCTTC. Protein sequence: CASSPGPLDRFF.

This clonotype was seen a single time. The V call is TRBV18, the J call TRBJ1-2, with TRBD1 identical over 7 bases. The ends lost 1 base at V and 0 bases at J; junction bases unmatched: 2. Germline loops: CDR1 KGHSH, CDR2 LQKENI. The CDR3 covers 15 residues. CDR3: CASSPQDRANYGYTF. In DNA, the CDR3 is TGTGCCAGCTCACCACAAGACAGGGCTAACTATGGCTACACCTTC.

This clonotype was detected a few times. The chain links TRBV7-8 to TRBJ2-2, with TRBD2 identical over 7 bases. The CDR3 sequence is 15 residues long. Germline V CDR1 and CDR2: SGHVS, FQNEAQ. The V segment lost 2 bases and the J segment 5 bases; nucleotides outside the gene matches: 5. In nucleotides, the CDR3 is TGTGCCAGCAGCTTAAGGAGCGGGGAAACCGGGGAGCTGTTTTTT. It yields the protein CASSLRSGETGELFF.

The chain uses TRBV2 and TRBJ1-2, with TRBD1 matching over 7 bases. With 5 bases clipped from V and 6 bases from J, the junction kept 6 bases outside the gene matches. The CDR3 loop spans 13 amino acids. Per the germline V gene, CDR1 is SNHLY and CDR2 is FYNNEI. This CDR3 reads CASSNDRDDGYTF. The DNA for the CDR3 is TGTGCCAGCAGTAATGACAGGGATGATGGCTACACCTTC.

This clonotype was counted a single time. The rearrangement uses TRBV12-3 or TRBV12-4 and TRBJ2-2; D is undetermined. CDR3 length: 15 residues. Trimming pared 3 bases from V and 5 bases from J, leaving 13 bases between. DNA for the CDR3: TGTGCCAGCAGTTTCATGGCCAGTCTGACCGGGGAGCTGTTTTTT. Translating gives CASSFMASLTGELFF.

The V gene is TRBV12-3 or TRBV12-4, the J gene TRBJ1-6, with 11 bases lining up with TRBD1. V lost 3 bases, J lost 4 bases, and 8 bases stayed unmatched. The CDR3 spans 18 residues. The DNA of the CDR3 is TGTGCCAGCAGTTTTTCCCCCGGGACAGGGGGATATAATTCACCCCTCCACTTT. Protein: CASSFSPGTGGYNSPLHF.

This rearrangement joins TRBV20-1 to TRBJ2-1; 8 nucleotides align to TRBD2. Trimming took 0 bases from V and 6 from J; bases not matched to a gene: 10. Germline loops: CDR1 DFQATT, CDR2 SNEGSKA (reference sequence). The CDR3 sequence is 16 residues long. The CDR3 DNA is TGCAGTGCTAGAGATCGAAACGGGAGGGCCTTCAATGAGCAGTTCTTC. Protein product: CSARDRNGRAFNEQFF.

The V gene is TRBV4-2, the J gene TRBJ2-2; no clear D gene. V was pared by 0 bases and J by 1 base, with 9 bases between. The CDR3 has 16 residues. The germline gives CDR1 LGHNA, CDR2 YNFKEQ. CDR3 DNA sequence: TGTGCCAGCAGCCAAGATCTCGGACGGAACACCGGGGAGCTGTTTTTT. It codes for CASSQDLGRNTGELFF.

This clonotype was counted a few times. The V gene is TRBV5-1, the J gene TRBJ2-3; 13 positions match TRBD2. The V segment lost 3 bases and the J segment 6 bases; nucleotides outside the gene matches: 4. This CDR3 is 15 amino acids long. The germline gives CDR1 SGHRS, CDR2 YFSETQ. This chain's CDR3 is CASSWTSGGSDTQYF. CDR3 DNA: TGCGCCAGCAGCTGGACTAGCGGGGGCTCGGATACGCAGTATTTT.

V usage is TRBV15 and J usage is TRBJ2-4, with 8 bases that match TRBD1. Trimming at V came to 6 bases and at J to 5 bases, leaving 9 bases not matched to a gene. The CDR3 is made up of 15 amino acids. CDR1 is LNHNV, CDR2 YYDKDF, per germline (reference sequence). This CDR3 reads CATRGSTGDQNIQYF. The DNA of the CDR3 is TGTGCCACCAGGGGATCGACAGGGGACCAAAACATTCAGTACTTC.

This clonotype turned up a few times. The rearrangement uses TRBV19 and TRBJ2-7, with D unclear. V was shortened by 5 bases and J by 6 bases, with 14 bases between the two germline ends. The CDR3 consists of 13 residues. Germline CDR1 LNHDA, CDR2 SQIVND (reference sequence). The CDR3 nucleotides read TGTGCCAGTAGTGGGCAGATCTTGTCCGAGCAGTACTTC. This codes for CASSGQILSEQYF.

This clonotype came up many times. This chain uses TRBV4-3 with TRBJ2-3, with D maybe TRBD2 (6 bases). V gave up 0 bases and J gave up 5 bases, with 15 bases separating them. Germline lookup yields CDR1 LGHNA and CDR2 YSLEER. This CDR3 comprises 16 residues. CDR3 amino acids: CASSQDGTGVGDTQYF. The CDR3, as DNA: TGCGCCAGCAGCCAAGATGGGACGGGAGTGGGAGATACGCAGTATTTT.

As concerns this clonotype: A junction end diverges from the germline sequence, so it may reflect a read error. The V and J genes are TRBV19 and TRBJ2-7, with D perhaps matching TRBD1 (6 bases). The CDR3 consists of 13 residues. CDR1 is LNHDA and CDR2 is SQIVND in the germline V gene (reference sequence). As DNA, the CDR3 is TGTGCTAGTACTCCCAGGGGCTCCTACGAGCAGTACTTC. Its translation is CASTPRGSYEQYF. The variable domain in full, with the rest retrieved from reference TRBV19 and TRBJ2-7, is DGGITQSPKYLFRKEGQNVTLSCEQNLNHDAMYWYRQDPGQGLRLIYYSQIVNDFQKGDIAEGYSVSREKKESFPLTVTSAQKNPTAFYLCASTPRGSYEQYFGPGTRLTVT.

The V and J genes are TRBV11-2 and TRBJ2-7; 12 positions agree with TRBD1. Germline V lookup: CDR1 SGHAT, CDR2 FQNNGV. This CDR3 region has 17 residues. V was clipped by 5 bases and J by 4 bases; unmatched bases: 12. This CDR3 reads CASSGGTGGSGIYEQYF. For the CDR3, the DNA is TGTGCCAGCAGCGGTGGGACAGGGGGCTCAGGAATTTACGAGCAGTACTTC.

The sample holds a few counts of this clonotype. This chain links TRBV18 with TRBJ2-3, with a weak D call TRBD1 (5 bases). Deletions cut 5 bases from V and 1 base from J, with 13 bases between. Germline CDR1 KGHSH, CDR2 LQKENI. The CDR3 has 15 residues. Written as DNA, the CDR3 is TGTGCCAGCTCATCCCCGGACATTCGCACAGATACGCAGTATTTT. Encoded protein: CASSSPDIRTDTQYF.

This clonotype was counted between two and nine times. V usage is TRBV12-3 or TRBV12-4 and J usage is TRBJ2-5; 7 bases match TRBD2. The CDR3 sequence is 11 residues long. With 3 bases clipped from V and 9 bases from J, the junction kept 1 base outside the gene matches. Written as DNA, the CDR3 is TGTGCCAGCAGTTTTGGGGGGGCCCAGTACTTC. This sequence encodes CASSFGGAQYF.

DNA of the CDR3: TGCGCCAGCAGCCGTGGGACAGGGGAGGACACTGAAGCTTTCTTT. This encodes CASSRGTGEDTEAFF. The J gene is TRBJ1-1, the V gene TRBV4-1; 10 bases map to TRBD1. The J segment lost 3 bases and the V segment lost 4 bases, leaving 5 bases of the junction unmatched. The germline gives CDR1 MGHRA, CDR2 YSYEKL. This CDR3 spans 15 amino acids.

The chain couples TRBV7-8 to TRBJ2-3; 12 bases are a match to TRBD2. Trimming at V came to 2 bases and at J to 6 bases, leaving 9 bases not matched to a gene. Germline CDR1 and CDR2: SGHVS and FQNEAQ. The CDR3 is made up of 17 amino acids. For the CDR3, the DNA is TGTGCCAGCAGCTTACGGCTAGCGGGAGGGCCCGGGGATACGCAGTATTTT. As protein: CASSLRLAGGPGDTQYF.

The table lists this clonotype with a few counts. The rearrangement joins TRBV5-1 to TRBJ2-3; 8 bases align to TRBD2. Trimming cost V 4 bases and J 6 bases; bases outside gene matches: 13. This CDR3 is built from 16 residues. Per the germline V gene, CDR1 is SGHRS and CDR2 is YFSETQ. This CDR3 reads CASSPREGPLVDTQYF. CDR3 nucleotides: TGCGCCAGCAGCCCACGGGAGGGGCCCTTGGTGGATACGCAGTATTTT.